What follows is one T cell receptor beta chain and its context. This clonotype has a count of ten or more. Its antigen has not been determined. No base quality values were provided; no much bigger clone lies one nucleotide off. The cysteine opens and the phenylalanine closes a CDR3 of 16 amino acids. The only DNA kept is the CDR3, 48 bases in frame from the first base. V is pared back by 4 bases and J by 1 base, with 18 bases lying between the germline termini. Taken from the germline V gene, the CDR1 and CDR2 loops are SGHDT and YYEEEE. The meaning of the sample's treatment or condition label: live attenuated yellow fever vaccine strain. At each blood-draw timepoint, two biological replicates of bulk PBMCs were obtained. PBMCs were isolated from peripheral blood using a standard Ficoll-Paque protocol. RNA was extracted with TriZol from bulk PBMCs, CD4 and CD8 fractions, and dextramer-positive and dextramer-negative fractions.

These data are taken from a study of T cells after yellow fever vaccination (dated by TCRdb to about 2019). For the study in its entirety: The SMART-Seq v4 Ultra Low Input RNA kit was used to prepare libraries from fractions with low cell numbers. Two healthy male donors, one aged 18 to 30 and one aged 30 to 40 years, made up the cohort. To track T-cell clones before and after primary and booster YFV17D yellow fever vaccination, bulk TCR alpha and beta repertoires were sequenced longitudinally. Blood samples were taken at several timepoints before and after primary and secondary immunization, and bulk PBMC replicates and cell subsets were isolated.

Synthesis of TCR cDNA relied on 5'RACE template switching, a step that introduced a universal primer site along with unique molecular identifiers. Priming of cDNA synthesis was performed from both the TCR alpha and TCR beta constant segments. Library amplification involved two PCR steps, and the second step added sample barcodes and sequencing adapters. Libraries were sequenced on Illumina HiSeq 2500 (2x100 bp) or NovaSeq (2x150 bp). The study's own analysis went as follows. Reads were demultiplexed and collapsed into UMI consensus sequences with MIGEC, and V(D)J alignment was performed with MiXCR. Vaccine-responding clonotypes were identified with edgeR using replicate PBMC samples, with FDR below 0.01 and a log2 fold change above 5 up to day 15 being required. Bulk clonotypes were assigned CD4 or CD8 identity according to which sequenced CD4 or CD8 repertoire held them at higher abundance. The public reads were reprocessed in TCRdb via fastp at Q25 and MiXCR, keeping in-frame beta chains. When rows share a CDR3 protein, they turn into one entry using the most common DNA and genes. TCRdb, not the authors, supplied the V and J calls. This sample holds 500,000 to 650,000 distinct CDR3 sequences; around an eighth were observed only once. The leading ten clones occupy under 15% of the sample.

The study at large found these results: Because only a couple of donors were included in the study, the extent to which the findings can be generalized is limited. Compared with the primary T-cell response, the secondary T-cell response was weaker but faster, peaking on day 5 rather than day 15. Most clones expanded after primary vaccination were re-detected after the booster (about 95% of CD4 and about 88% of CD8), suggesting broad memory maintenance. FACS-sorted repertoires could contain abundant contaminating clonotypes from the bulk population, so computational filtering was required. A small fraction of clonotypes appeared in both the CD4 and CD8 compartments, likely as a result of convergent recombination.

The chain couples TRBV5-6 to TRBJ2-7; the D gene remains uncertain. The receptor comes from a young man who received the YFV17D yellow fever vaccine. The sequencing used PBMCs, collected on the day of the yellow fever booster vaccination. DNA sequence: TGTGCCAGCAGCCTCCGGTTAGCAGCCTTTTCCTACGAGCAGTACTTC. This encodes CASSLRLAAFSYEQYF.